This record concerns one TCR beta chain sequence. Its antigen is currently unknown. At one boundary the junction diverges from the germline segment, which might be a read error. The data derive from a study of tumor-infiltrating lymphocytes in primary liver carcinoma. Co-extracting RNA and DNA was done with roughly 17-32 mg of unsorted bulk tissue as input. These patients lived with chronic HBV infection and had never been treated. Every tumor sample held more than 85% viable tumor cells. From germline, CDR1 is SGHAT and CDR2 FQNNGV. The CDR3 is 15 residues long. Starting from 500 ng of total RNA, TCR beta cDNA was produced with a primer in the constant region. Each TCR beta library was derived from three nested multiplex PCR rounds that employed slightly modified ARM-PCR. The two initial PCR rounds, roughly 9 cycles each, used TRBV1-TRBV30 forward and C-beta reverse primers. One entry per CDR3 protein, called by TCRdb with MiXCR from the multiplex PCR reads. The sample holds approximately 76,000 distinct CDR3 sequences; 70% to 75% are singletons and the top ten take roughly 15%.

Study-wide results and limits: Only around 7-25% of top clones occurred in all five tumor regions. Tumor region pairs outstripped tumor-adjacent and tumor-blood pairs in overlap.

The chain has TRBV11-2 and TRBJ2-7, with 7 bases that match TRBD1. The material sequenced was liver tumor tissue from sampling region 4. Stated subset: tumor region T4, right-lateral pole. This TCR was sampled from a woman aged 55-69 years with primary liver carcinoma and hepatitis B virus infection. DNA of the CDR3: TGTGCCAGCAGCTTAGGGGGACAGTCCTCCTACGAGCAATACTTC. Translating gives CASSLGGQSSYEQYF.